The 14 T cell receptor beta chains presented below share a single source sample, sequenced in a study of T cells in women clearing cervical HPV infection. Method: immunoSEQ multiplex PCR; TCRdb's copy keeps in-frame clones and lacks some. The sample table sets out roughly 22,000 clones. The sequenced material came from blood buffy coat. The receptors were gathered from a woman between 18 and 75 years old with a cervical HPV16 infection that either progressed to CIN3+ or cleared (not recorded which).

As for this clone: The read gets to within 3 residues of the CDR3 end, and the germline J gene fills in the rest. This rearrangement joins TRBV7-7 to TRBJ2-1; D not certain. V shed 1 base and J shed 6 bases, with 10 bases lying between them. This CDR3 region has 14 residues. The V gene's germline CDR1 is SSHAT and CDR2 FNYEAQ (reference sequence). CDR3 sequence reads: CASSLGGSSNEQFF. The part of the CDR3 DNA that was read is TGTGCCAGCAGCTTAGGCGGCTCGAGCAATGAG.

As concerns this clone: The read terminates 3 residues before the CDR3 end, so the remaining end is supplied by the germline J gene. The chain links TRBV7-6 to TRBJ2-1; tentatively, D is TRBD1 (5 bases). This CDR3 contains 17 residues. The germline V gene has CDR1 SGHVS and CDR2 FNYEAQ. Trimming cost V 6 bases and J 0 bases, with 18 bases left between them. The CDR3 loop reads CASSPGVGRSSYNEQFF. Incomplete CDR3 DNA: TGTGCCAGCAGTCCTGGGGTGGGGCGGAGCTCCTACAATGAG.

For this clone: The sequence runs out 3 residues before the end of the CDR3; the remainder is reconstructed from the germline J gene. The chain links TRBV11-2 to TRBJ1-6, with unresolved D. Trimming took off 3 bases at V and 10 bases at J, with 13 bases between the two ends. CDR1 is SGHAT and CDR2 is FQNNGV in the germline V gene. CDR3 length equals 14 residues. The CDR3 bases that were read are TGTGCCAGCAGCTTTGGAGTGGGCGCATCACCC. As protein: CASSFGVGASP. The complete CDR3 reads CASSFGVGASPLHF.

A remark on this clone: At one of its ends the junction is not consistent with the germline gene, which may arise from a read error. Coverage ceases 3 residues before the CDR3 finishes, and the germline J gene fills in the end. The chain is built from TRBV7-7 and TRBJ2-1; the D gene is possibly TRBD2 (6 bases). Germline V gene sequence: CDR1 SSHAT, CDR2 FNYEAQ (reference sequence). The CDR3 covers 13 residues. The CDR3 is CASSAEEGNEQFF. The CDR3 bases that were read are TGTGCTAGCAGCGCCGAGGAGGGCAATGAG.

The CDR3 protein is CASSQTGVTGELFF. The sequenced part of the CDR3 DNA is TGTGCCAGCAGTCAAACAGGGGTCACCGGGGAG. The chain combines TRBV7-2 with TRBJ2-2, with 7 bases lining up with TRBD1. The read comes to an end 3 residues before the CDR3 does, leaving the germline J gene to fill in the end. The CDR3 length is 14 residues. The junction had 5 bases not matched to a gene; V was cut back by 6 bases and J by 4 bases. Germline CDR1 is SGHTA and CDR2 is FQGNSA.

To note about this clone: The read terminates 3 residues before the CDR3 end, so the remaining end is supplied by the germline J gene. The chain links TRBV28 to TRBJ2-7, with D perhaps TRBD1 (5 bases). This CDR3 region has 14 residues. CDR1 MDHEN and CDR2 SYDVKM come from the germline V gene. V was pared by 8 bases and J by 0 bases, with 14 bases between. Here the CDR3 reads CASRRQSSSYEQYF. Incomplete CDR3 DNA: TGTGCCAGCCGGCGACAGAGTAGCTCCTACGAG.

A note on this clone: Read data end 3 residues before the CDR3 end; the end is taken from the germline J gene. The genes are TRBV2 and TRBJ2-2, with TRBD1 as a possible D gene (7 bases). There are 14 residues in the CDR3. Trimming took 6 bases from V and 3 from J, leaving 11 bases between them. Germline assignment: CDR1 SNHLY and CDR2 FYNNEI. CDR3 in amino acids: CASSGGQHTGELFF. CDR3 DNA (partial): TGTGCCAGCAGCGGGGGACAGCACACCGGGGAG.

In regard to this clone: Read data end 3 residues before the CDR3 end; the end is taken from the germline J gene. The rearrangement uses TRBV2 and TRBJ2-2, with D unresolved. The V and J ends lost 4 bases and 4 bases respectively, with 7 bases between them. Germline V lookup: CDR1 SNHLY, CDR2 FYNNEI. The CDR3 is 13 amino acids. The CDR3 spells CASSVLGTGELFF. Incomplete CDR3 DNA: TGTGCCAGCAGTGTCCTCGGCACCGGGGAG.

In regard to this clone: The read is 3 residues too short to cover the CDR3 end, so that end is filled in from the germline J gene. The V call is TRBV20-1, the J call TRBJ2-1; perhaps TRBD2 as D (6 bases). V was cut by 0 bases and J by 2 bases, with 11 bases left in between. Germline V gene lookup returns CDR1 DFQATT and CDR2 SNEGSKA (reference sequence). CDR3 length: 15 residues. The chain's CDR3 is CSARDKIAAYNEQFF. The CDR3 DNA, read in part, is TGCAGTGCTAGAGATAAAATAGCGGCCTACAATGAG.

Concerning this clone itself: Read sequence stops 3 residues before the CDR3 end, and the germline J gene provides the missing end. J is TRBJ2-3 and V is TRBV6-1; D may be TRBD1 (6 bases). This CDR3 has 14 residues. Trimming shortened V by 4 bases and J by 1 base, and 9 bases separated the two germline ends. The V gene's germline CDR1 is MNHNS and CDR2 SASEGT. Here the CDR3 reads CASSGGPRTDTQYF. CDR3 DNA, as far as it was read: TGTGCCAGCAGTGGGGGGCCTCGCACAGATACG.

About this clone itself: The read terminates 3 residues before the CDR3 end, so the remaining end is supplied by the germline J gene. This chain uses TRBV20-1 with TRBJ2-5; the D is unclear. Per the germline V gene, CDR1 is DFQATT and CDR2 is SNEGSKA (reference sequence). The V gene lost 1 base and the J gene lost 2 bases, with 8 bases spanning the gap. The CDR3 totals 13 residues. The DNA read from the CDR3 is TGCAGTGCTAGAGTGGCTGGTCAAGAGACC. It is translated as CSARVAGQET. The CDR3 in its entirety is CSARVAGQETQYF.

As to this clone: The read finishes 3 residues shy of the CDR3 end, and the germline J gene is used to complete it. This chain uses TRBV6-1 with TRBJ1-1; weak D call: TRBD1 (5 bases). The CDR3 loop spans 18 amino acids. Germline values: CDR1 MNHNS, CDR2 SASEGT. Trimming took off 2 bases at V and 1 base at J, with 20 bases between the two ends. This chain's CDR3 is CASSESLLLRGKNTEAFF. Partial CDR3 DNA: TGTGCCAGCAGTGAATCTCTACTCTTACGGGGGAAGAACACTGAA.

With regard to this clone: The read comes to an end 3 residues before the CDR3 does, leaving the germline J gene to fill in the end. V and J are TRBV28 and TRBJ1-4, with no clear D. The CDR3 has 14 amino acids. V dropped 3 bases and J dropped 0 bases, with 5 bases sitting between them. Germline V lookup: CDR1 MDHEN, CDR2 SYDVKM. CDR3 DNA (partial): TGTGCCAGCAGTTTCGGTGCAACTAATGAAAAA. Translated: CASSFGATNEK. The full CDR3 protein is CASSFGATNEKLFF.

Of note for this clone: The read stops 3 residues short of the end of the CDR3; the missing end is completed from the germline J gene. J is TRBJ1-4 and V is TRBV5-1; possibly TRBD1 for D (5 bases). The CDR3 contains 13 residues. The germline CDR1 and CDR2 sequences are SGHRS and YFSETQ. Deletions cut 1 base from V and 7 bases from J, with 8 bases between. The part of the CDR3 DNA that was read is TGCGCCAGCAGCTTGAGGGGTACTGAAAAA. Translating it yields CASSLRGTEK. The entire CDR3 protein is CASSLRGTEKLFF.